These 13 T cell receptor beta chains share one sample of origin, sequenced in a study of blood T cell repertoires in COVID-19. TCRdb's table, derived via immunoSEQ multiplex PCR, lists solely in-frame clones and lacks some. The profile covers roughly 60,000 clones, with about 82% appearing a single time and roughly 13% taken by the ten largest. The sequenced material came from peripheral blood. Receptors were obtained from a human donor in a cohort sampled during active COVID-19.

This chain connects TRBV6-6 to TRBJ2-2, with 10 positions matching TRBD2. The germline CDR1 and CDR2 sequences are MNHNY and SVGAGI (reference sequence). The J segment lost 5 bases and the V segment lost 5 bases, leaving 8 bases of the junction unmatched. The length of the CDR3 is 16 residues. The CDR3 sequence: CASSTRTSGATGELFF. CDR3 bases: TGTGCCAGCAGTACCCGGACTAGCGGAGCGACCGGGGAGCTGTTTTTT.

V usage is TRBV24-1 and J usage is TRBJ2-3, with TRBD2 matching 11 bases. CDR1 and CDR2 from the germline V gene are KGHDR and SFDVKD. This CDR3 contains 17 residues. J lost 4 bases, V lost 4 bases, and 9 bases had no gene match. CDR3 protein: CATSDSSGRSLADTQYF. The CDR3 nucleotides read TGTGCCACCAGTGACTCTAGCGGGAGGTCCCTCGCAGATACGCAGTATTTT.

The chain carries TRBV6-2 or TRBV6-3 and TRBJ2-3; maybe TRBD2 (6 bases). Germline V gives CDR1 MNHEY, CDR2 SVGEGT. V lost 5 bases and J lost 1, with 19 bases in between. The CDR3 spans 17 residues. The CDR3 region is CASSPEGRIPGTDTQYF. The CDR3 DNA reads as TGTGCCAGCAGTCCCGAAGGGAGGATCCCGGGCACAGATACGCAGTATTTT.

A few counts support this clone. Here the CDR3 reads CASSLGTGRSETQYF. CDR3 DNA: TGCGCCAGCAGCTTGGGGACAGGGAGATCAGAGACCCAGTACTTC. The V and J genes are TRBV5-1 and TRBJ2-5, with 8 nucleotides matching TRBD1. Germline lookup yields CDR1 SGHRS and CDR2 YFSETQ. The CDR3 runs to 15 residues. V was pared by 0 bases and J by 4 bases, with 5 bases of the junction left unmatched.

This clone occurred a few times. CDR3 region: CASSGTSGRFTDTQYF. In DNA form, the CDR3 reads TGTGCCAGCAGCGGGACTAGCGGGAGGTTCACAGATACGCAGTATTTT. The chain has TRBV2 and TRBJ2-3; 15 nucleotides line up with TRBD2. The CDR3 contains 16 residues. Germline CDR1 is SNHLY and CDR2 is FYNNEI. The V gene end was trimmed by 6 bases and the J gene end by 2 bases; junction bases not matched to a gene: 3.

The genes are TRBV5-1 and TRBJ2-3; 11 bases are a match to TRBD2. J lost 3 bases, V lost 0 bases, and 9 bases had no gene match. The CDR3 is made up of 18 amino acids. Per germline, CDR1 SGHRS and CDR2 YFSETQ. As DNA, the CDR3 is TGCGCCAGCAGCTTGGCCCAGGGATGGACTAGCGGGACAGATACGCAGTATTTT. This encodes CASSLAQGWTSGTDTQYF.

The rearrangement joins TRBV27 to TRBJ2-6; 8 bases are a match to TRBD1. The CDR3 is made up of 17 amino acids. The trim removed 2 bases at V and 4 bases at J, leaving 7 bases unmatched. The V gene's germline CDR1 is MNHEY and CDR2 SMNVEV (reference sequence). CDR3 in DNA: TGTGCCAGCAGTTTAGGGCAGGGGGCGCGAGGGGCCAACGTCCTGACTTTC. It specifies CASSLGQGARGANVLTF.

The V and J genes are TRBV27 and TRBJ2-5; TRBD1 matches at 10 bases. This CDR3 comprises 15 residues. V dropped 6 bases and J dropped 5; count of bases not matched to a gene: 9. Germline CDR1 and CDR2: MNHEY and SMNVEV (reference sequence). As DNA, the CDR3 is TGTGCCAGCAGAAGACAGGGGGCGCGTCAGGAGACCCAGTACTTC. Amino acids: CASRRQGARQETQYF.

This sequence joins TRBV7-3 and TRBJ2-3; D is unclear. The length of the CDR3 is 13 residues. Between the trimmed V and J ends, which lost 4 bases and 2 bases, there was a span of 7 bases. Germline CDR1 SGHTA, CDR2 FQGTGA. The CDR3 coding sequence is TGTGCCAGCAGCTCGCTAAACACAGATACGCAGTATTTT. Translating gives CASSSLNTDTQYF.

The chain is built from TRBV5-6 and TRBJ2-1; TRBD2 matches at 10 bases. With 4 bases clipped from V and 12 bases from J, the junction kept 4 bases outside the gene matches. Germline CDR1 and CDR2: SGHDT and YYEEEE. This CDR3 region has 12 residues. The CDR3 sequence is CASSVIAGGQFF. CDR3 coding DNA: TGTGCCAGCAGCGTTATAGCGGGGGGGCAGTTCTTC.

This chain uses TRBV7-9 with TRBJ2-1; TRBD2 matches 12 bases. The ends lost 5 bases at V and 4 bases at J; junction bases unmatched: 9. The CDR3 length is 17 residues. The germline V gene has CDR1 SEHNR and CDR2 FQNEAQ (reference sequence). Here the CDR3 reads CASSRTPSGRGYNEQFF. The CDR3, as DNA: TGTGCCAGCAGCCGTACTCCTAGCGGGAGGGGATACAATGAGCAGTTCTTC.

The genes are TRBV5-6 and TRBJ2-5; 8 bases line up with TRBD1. V trimming: 0 bases; J trimming: 2 bases; junction bases outside the gene matches: 3. CDR1 is SGHDT, CDR2 YYEEEE, per germline. CDR3 length equals 15 residues. CDR3 amino acids: CASSLGRGPQETQYF. The CDR3 bases are TGTGCCAGCAGCTTGGGCAGGGGGCCGCAAGAGACCCAGTACTTC.

The CDR3: CASSLRFAGDEYEQYF. Here the CDR3 DNA reads TGCGCCAGCAGCCTAAGATTCGCGGGAGATGAATACGAGCAGTACTTC. The chain recombines TRBV5-1 with TRBJ2-7, with 7 bases lining up with TRBD2. Trimming took 4 bases from V and 4 from J; bases not matched to a gene: 14. Germline V gene data show CDR1 as SGHRS and CDR2 as YFSETQ. This CDR3 comprises 16 residues.